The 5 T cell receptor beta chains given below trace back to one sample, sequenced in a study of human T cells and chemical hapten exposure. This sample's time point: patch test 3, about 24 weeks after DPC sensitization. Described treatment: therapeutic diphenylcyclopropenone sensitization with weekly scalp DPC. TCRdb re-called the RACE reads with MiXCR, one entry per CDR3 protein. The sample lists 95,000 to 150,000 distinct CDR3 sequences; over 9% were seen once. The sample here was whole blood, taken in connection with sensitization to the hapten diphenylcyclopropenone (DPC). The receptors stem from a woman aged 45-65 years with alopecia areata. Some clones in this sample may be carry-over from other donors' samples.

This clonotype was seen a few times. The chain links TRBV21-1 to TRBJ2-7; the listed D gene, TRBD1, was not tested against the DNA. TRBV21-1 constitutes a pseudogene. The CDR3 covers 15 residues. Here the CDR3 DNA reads TGTGCCAGCAGCAAGGGGACAGCTACTCGCTACGAGCAGTACTTC. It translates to CASSKGTATRYEQYF.

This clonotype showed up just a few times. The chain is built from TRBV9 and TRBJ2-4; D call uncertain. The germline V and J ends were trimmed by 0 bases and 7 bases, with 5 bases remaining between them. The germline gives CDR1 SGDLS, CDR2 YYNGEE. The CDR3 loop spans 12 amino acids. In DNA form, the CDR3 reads TGTGCCAGCAGCGTAGACGAGAACATTCAGTACTTC. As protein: CASSVDENIQYF. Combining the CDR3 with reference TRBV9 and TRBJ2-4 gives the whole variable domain DSGVTQTPKHLITATGQRVTLRCSPRSGDLSVYWYQQSLDQGLQFLIQYYNGEERAKGNILERFSAQQFPDLHSELNLSSLELGDSALYFCASSVDENIQYFGAGTRLSVL.

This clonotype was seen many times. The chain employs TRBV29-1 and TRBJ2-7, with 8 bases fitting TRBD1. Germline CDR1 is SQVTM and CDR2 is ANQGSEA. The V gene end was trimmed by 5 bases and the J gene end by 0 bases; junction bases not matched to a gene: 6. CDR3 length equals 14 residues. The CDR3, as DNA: TGCAGCGTTCTAGGGACAGGACGCTCCTACGAGCAGTACTTC. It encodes CSVLGTGRSYEQYF.

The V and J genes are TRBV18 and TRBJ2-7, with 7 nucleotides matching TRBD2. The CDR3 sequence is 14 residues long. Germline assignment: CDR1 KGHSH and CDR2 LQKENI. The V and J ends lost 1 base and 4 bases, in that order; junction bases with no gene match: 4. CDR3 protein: CASSPREGPYEQYF. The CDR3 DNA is TGTGCCAGCTCACCACGGGAGGGCCCTTACGAGCAGTACTTC. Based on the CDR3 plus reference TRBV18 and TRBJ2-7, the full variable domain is NAGVMQNPRHLVRRRGQEARLRCSPMKGHSHVYWYRQLPEEGLKFMVYLQKENIIDESGMPKERFSAEFPKEGPSILRIQQVVRGDSAAYFCASSPREGPYEQYFGPGTRLTVT.

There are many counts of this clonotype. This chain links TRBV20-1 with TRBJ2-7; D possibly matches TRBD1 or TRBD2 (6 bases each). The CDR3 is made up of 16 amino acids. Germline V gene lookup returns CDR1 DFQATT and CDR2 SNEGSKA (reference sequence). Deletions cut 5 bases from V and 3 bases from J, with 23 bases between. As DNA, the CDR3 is TGCAGTGCTCGAAAAACCGGGACCCGGGGGCTCTACGAGCAGTACTTC. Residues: CSARKTGTRGLYEQYF.